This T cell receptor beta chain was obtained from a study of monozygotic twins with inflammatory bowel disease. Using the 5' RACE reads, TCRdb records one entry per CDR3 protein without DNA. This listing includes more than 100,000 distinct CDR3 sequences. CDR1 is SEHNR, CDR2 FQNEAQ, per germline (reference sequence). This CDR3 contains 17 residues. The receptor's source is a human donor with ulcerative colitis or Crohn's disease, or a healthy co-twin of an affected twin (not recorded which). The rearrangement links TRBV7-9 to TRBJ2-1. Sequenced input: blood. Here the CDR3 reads CASSLPFVREPYNEQFF.